This T cell receptor beta chain originates from a study of blood T cell repertoires in COVID-19. Per the original methods: Estimation of nucleated cell counts was performed using reference gene primer amplification. Assay used: immunoSEQ multiplex PCR; TCRdb lists only in-frame clones, some missing. V, J and clone size are taken as reported in that table, and D and trimming were inferred from the DNA itself. This table has 100,000 or so clones, about 87% appearing once. This sequence was found in a woman in her 30s with acute or convalescent COVID-19. Material: peripheral blood.

The CDR3 sequence: CASSLGTQGIGYTF. The CDR3 DNA is TGTGCCAGCAGCTTGGGGACCCAGGGGATTGGCTACACCTTC. J is TRBJ1-2 and V is TRBV5-6; tentative D call: TRBD1 (6 bases). CDR1 is SGHDT, CDR2 YYEEEE, per germline. This CDR3 comprises 14 residues. Trimming cost V 0 bases and J 7 bases, with 13 bases left between them.